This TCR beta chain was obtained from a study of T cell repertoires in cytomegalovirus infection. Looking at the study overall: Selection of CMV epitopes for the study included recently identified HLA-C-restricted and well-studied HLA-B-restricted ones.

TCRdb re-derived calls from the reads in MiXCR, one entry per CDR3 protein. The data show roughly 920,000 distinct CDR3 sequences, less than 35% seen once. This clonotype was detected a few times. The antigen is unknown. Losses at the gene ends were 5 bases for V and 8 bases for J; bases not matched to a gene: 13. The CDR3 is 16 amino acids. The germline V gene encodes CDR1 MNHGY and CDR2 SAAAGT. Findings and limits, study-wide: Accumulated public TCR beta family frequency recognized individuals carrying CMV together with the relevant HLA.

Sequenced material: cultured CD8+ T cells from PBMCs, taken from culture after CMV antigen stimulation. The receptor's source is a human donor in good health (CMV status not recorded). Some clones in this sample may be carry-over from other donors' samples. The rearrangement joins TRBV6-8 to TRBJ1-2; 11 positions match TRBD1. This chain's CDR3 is CASSVDRGRPISGYTF. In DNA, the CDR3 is TGTGCCAGCAGTGTGGACAGGGGGCGACCGATATCGGGCTACACCTTC.